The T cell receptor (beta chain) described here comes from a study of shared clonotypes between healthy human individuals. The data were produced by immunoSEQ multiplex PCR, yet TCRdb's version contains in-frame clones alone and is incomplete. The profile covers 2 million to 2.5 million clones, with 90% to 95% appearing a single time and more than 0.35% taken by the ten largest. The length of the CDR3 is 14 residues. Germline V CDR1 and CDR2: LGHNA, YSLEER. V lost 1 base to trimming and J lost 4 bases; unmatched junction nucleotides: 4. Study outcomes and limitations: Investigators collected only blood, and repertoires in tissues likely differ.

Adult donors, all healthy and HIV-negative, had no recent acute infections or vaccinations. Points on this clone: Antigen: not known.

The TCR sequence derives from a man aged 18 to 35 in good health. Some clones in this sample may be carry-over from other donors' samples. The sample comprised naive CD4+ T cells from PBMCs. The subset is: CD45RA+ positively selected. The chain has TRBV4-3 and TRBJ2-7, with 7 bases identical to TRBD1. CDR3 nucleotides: TGCGCCAGCAGCCAAGCAGGGGGAGTTTACGAGCAGTACTTC. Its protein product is CASSQAGGVYEQYF.